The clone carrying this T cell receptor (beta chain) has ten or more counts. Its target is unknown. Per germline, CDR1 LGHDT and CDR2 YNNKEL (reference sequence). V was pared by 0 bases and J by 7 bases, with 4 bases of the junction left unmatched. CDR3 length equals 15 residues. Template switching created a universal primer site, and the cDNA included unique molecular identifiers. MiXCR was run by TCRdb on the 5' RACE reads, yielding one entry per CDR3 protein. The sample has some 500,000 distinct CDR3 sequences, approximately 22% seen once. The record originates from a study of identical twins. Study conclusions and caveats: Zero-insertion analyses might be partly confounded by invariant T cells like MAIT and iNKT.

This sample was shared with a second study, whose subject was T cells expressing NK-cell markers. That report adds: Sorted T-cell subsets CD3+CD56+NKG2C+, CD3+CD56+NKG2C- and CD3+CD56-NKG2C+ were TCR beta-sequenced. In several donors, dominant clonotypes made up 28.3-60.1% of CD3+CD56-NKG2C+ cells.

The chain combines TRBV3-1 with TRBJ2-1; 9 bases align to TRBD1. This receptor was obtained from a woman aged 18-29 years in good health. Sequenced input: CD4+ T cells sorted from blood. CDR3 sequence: CASSQEGQGGNEQFF. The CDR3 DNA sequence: TGTGCCAGCAGCCAAGAGGGACAGGGAGGGAATGAGCAGTTCTTC.